A selection of T cell receptor beta chains follows, all from one sample in a study of cytomegalovirus exposure and HLA in healthy donors. Profiling relied on immunoSEQ multiplex PCR, and the TCRdb table lists in-frame clones only, not all of them. The data show around 100,000 clones, roughly 70% seen once. The sequenced sample was PBMCs. These receptor sequences come from a man aged 35-49 years in good health and CMV-seropositive. Each CDR3 is given with its conserved first and last residue. A D gene is named only where the DNA matches it firmly. Only some rows state a clone size, as once, few, many or a class for expanded clones.

j_call | v_call | d_call | clone_size | cdr3_nt | cdr3_aa
TRBJ2-3 | TRBV7-9 | TRBD2 | . | TGTTCCAGCAGCTTAGGTAGCGGGAGGGCCATATTACATACGCAGTATTTT | CSSSLGSGRAILHTQYF
TRBJ1-5 | TRBV5-1 | TRBD1 | few | TGCGCCAGCAGCGCTACAGGGGAGGGCAATCAGCCCCAGCATTTT | CASSATGEGNQPQHF
TRBJ2-1 | TRBV18 | . | . | TGTGCCAGCTCACCATTCTGGGTGGTGGCTAGAACGGTCGATGAGCAGTTCTTC | CASSPFWVVARTVDEQFF
TRBJ2-1 | TRBV9 | . | . | TGTGCCAGCAGCCCCCAAGCGGCAAGCTCCTACAATGAGCAGTTCTTC | CASSPQAASSYNEQFF
TRBJ1-5 | TRBV6-1 | TRBD1 | once | TGTGCCAGCAGTGAATTGACAGGGACAAATCAGCCCCAGCATTTT | CASSELTGTNQPQHF
TRBJ2-6 | TRBV7-9 | TRBD1 | . | TGTGCCAGCAGCTTAGCCGGGACAGGGGGCTTTGGGGCCAACGTCCTGACTTTC | CASSLAGTGGFGANVLTF
TRBJ2-4 | TRBV2 | TRBD1 | . | TGTGCCAGCAGTGATCACCAACAGGGGGCTGCGGAAAACATTCAGTACTTC | CASSDHQQGAAENIQYF
TRBJ2-2 | TRBV6-4 | . | . | TGTGCCAGCAAGGATGGCGGAAACACCGGGGAGCTGTTTTTT | CASKDGGNTGELFF
TRBJ2-1 | TRBV19 | . | . | TGTGCCAGTAGTATTTCCGGGTCCTACAATGAGCAGTTCTTC | CASSISGSYNEQFF
TRBJ2-3 | TRBV7-6 | TRBD2 | once | TGTGCCAGCAGCTACGATACTAAGCGGGAGCAAAACGAGGGCACAGATACGCAGTATTTT | CASSYDTKREQNEGTDTQYF
TRBJ1-2 | TRBV9 | TRBD1 | . | TGTGCCAGCAGCGATTCCGGGACAGGGACCGGCTACACCTTC | CASSDSGTGTGYTF
TRBJ2-5 | TRBV6-5 | . | few | TGTGCCAGCAGTTATACGGCGGTACCTCCTCAAGAGACCCAGTACTTC | CASSYTAVPPQETQYF
TRBJ1-1 | TRBV7-7 | . | . | TGTGCTAGCAGCCCCGTCGGAGAGAGGGGGACTGAAGCTTTCTTT | CASSPVGERGTEAFF
TRBJ2-1 | TRBV29-1 | TRBD1 | . | TGCAGCGCCAGACCTGGGACAGGGCCCTACAATGAGCAGTTCTTC | CSARPGTGPYNEQFF
TRBJ1-5 | TRBV15 | . | . | TGTGCCACCAGCAGTGTGACAGATAGCAATCAGCCCCAGCATTTT | CATSSVTDSNQPQHF
TRBJ2-1 | TRBV7-9 | . | . | TGTGCCAGCAGCCCTACTAGAGACAATGAGCAGTTCTTC | CASSPTRDNEQFF
TRBJ2-4 | TRBV30 | . | . | TGTGCCTGGAGTGTACGGGAGCTAGCCAAAAACATTCAGTACTTC | CAWSVRELAKNIQYF
TRBJ1-1 | TRBV5-6 | TRBD1 | . | TGTGCCAGCAGCTTGGGGTTTACAGGGGGCGGATTTGGTTATGAAGCTTTCTTT | CASSLGFTGGGFGYEAFF
TRBJ2-2 | TRBV15 | . | . | TGTGCCACCAGCACCGAGTCAAGCGGTTACACCGGGGAGCTGTTTTTT | CATSTESSGYTGELFF
TRBJ2-3 | TRBV19 | TRBD2 | . | TGTGCCAGTGGGGGACTAGCGGGCACAGATACGCAGTATTTT | CASGGLAGTDTQYF
TRBJ2-5 | TRBV5-5 | TRBD2 | . | TGTGCCAGCAGCTTTGGGGGAGGGCCGATAGAGACCCAGTACTTC | CASSFGGGPIETQYF
TRBJ1-4 | TRBV2 | . | . | TGTGCCAGCACTGGCCAGGGTGGTGAAAAACTGTTTTTT | CASTGQGGEKLFF
TRBJ2-3 | TRBV5-1 | TRBD1 | few | TGCGCCAGCAGCTTGGGGACAGGGGCAGATACGCAGTATTTT | CASSLGTGADTQYF
TRBJ2-1 | TRBV13 | TRBD2 | . | TGTGCCAGCAGCTTAGAATTAGGCGGGAGCTCCTACAATGAGCAGTTCTTC | CASSLELGGSSYNEQFF
TRBJ2-2 | TRBV10-3 | TRBD2 | . | TGTGCCATCAGTGGGGGGGGTCCCGGGGAGCTGTTTTTT | CAISGGGPGELFF
TRBJ2-7 | TRBV30 | . | . | TGTGCCTGGAGCTTCCTAACGGGGGAGCAGTACTTC | CAWSFLTGEQYF